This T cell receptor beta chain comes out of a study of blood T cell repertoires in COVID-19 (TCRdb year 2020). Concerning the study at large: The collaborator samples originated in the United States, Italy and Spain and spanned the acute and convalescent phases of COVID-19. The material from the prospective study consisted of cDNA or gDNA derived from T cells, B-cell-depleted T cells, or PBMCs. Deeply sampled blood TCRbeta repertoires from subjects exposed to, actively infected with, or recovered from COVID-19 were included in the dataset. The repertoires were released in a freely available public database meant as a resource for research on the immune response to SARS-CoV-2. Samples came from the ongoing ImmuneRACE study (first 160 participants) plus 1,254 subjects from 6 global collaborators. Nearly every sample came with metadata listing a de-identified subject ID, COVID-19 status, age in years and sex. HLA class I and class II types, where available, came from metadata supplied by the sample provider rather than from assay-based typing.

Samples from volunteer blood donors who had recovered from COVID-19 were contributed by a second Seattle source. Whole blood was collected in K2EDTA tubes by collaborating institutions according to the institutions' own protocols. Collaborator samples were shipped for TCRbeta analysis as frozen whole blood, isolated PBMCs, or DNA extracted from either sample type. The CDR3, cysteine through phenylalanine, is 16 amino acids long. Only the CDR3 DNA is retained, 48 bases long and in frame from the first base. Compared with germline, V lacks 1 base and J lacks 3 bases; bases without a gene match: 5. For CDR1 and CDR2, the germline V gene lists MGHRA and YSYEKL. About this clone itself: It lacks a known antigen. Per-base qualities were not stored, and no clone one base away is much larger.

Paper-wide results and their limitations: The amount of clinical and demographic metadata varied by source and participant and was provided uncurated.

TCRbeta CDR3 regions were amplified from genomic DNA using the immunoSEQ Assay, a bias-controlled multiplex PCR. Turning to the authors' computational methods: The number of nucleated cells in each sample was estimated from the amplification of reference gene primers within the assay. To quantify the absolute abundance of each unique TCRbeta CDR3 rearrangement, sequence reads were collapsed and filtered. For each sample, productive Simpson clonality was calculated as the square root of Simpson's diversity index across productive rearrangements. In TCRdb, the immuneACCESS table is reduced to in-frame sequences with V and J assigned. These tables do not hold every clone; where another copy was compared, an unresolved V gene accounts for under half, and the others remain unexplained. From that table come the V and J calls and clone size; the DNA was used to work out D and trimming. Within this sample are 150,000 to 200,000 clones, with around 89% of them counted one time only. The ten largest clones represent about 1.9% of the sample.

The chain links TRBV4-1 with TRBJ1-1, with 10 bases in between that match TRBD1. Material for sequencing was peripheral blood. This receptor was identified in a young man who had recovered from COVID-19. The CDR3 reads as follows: CASSQVAGTGDTEAFF. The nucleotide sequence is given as TGCGCCAGCAGCCAAGTAGCCGGGACAGGGGACACTGAAGCTTTCTTT.